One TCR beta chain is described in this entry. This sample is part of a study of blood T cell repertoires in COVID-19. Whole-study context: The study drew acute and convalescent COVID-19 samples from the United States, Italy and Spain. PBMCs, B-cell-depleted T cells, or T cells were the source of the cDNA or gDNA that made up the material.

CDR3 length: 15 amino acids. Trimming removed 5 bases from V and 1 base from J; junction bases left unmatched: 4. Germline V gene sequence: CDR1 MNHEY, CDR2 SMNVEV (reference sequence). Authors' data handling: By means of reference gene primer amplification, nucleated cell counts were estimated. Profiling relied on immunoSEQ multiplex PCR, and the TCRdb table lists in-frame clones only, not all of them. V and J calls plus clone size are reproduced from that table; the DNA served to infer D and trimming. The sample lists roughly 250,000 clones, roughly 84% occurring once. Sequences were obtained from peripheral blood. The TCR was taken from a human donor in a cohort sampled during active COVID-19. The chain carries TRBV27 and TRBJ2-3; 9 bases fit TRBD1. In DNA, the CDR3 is TGTGCCAGCAGTATACAGGGGGCGGGCACAGATACGCAGTATTTT. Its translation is CASSIQGAGTDTQYF.